This is a list of T cell receptor beta chains from one sample in a study of tumor-infiltrating lymphocytes in primary liver carcinoma. TCRdb used MiXCR to reprocess the multiplex PCR reads, holding one entry per CDR3 protein. Altogether about 320,000 distinct CDR3 sequences are present, around three fifths being singletons, with the ten largest covering about 15%. Sequencing was performed on peripheral blood. Source of these receptors: a woman aged 25 to 39 with primary liver carcinoma and hepatitis B virus infection. Both conserved end residues are part of each CDR3. Fields, in order: V gene, clone size, D gene, J gene, CDR3 protein, CDR3 DNA. The D gene is left open where the match is weak. Part of the rows lack a size; the others show once, few, many or a class for expanded clones.

TRBV7-9	once	TRBD2	TRBJ2-1	CAGDPRTSGTDNEQFF	TGTGCAGGAGATCCACGGACTAGCGGTACTGACAATGAGCAGTTCTTC
TRBV11-3	once	.	TRBJ2-1	CAGSFGRLMDEQIF	TGTGCCGGCAGCTTTGGGAGGCTTATGGATGAGCAGATCTTC
TRBV28	.	.	TRBJ2-7	CANSRAGYEQYF	TGTGCCAACAGCCGCGCTGGCTACGAGCAGTACTTC
TRBV6-1	.	TRBD1	TRBJ2-3	CANSEHRGRTDTQYF	TGTGCCAACAGTGAACACAGGGGGCGGACAGATACGCAGTATTTT
TRBV11-2	.	TRBD2	TRBJ2-3	CASSRLAEGVTQYF	TGTGCCAGCAGCCGACTAGCGGAAGGGGTTACGCAGTATTTC
TRBV28	.	.	TRBJ1-2	CASSITGYGYTF	TGTGCCAGCAGTATTACGGGCTATGGCTACACCTTC
TRBV11-2	.	.	TRBJ2-7	CASSSNPRGTYEQCF	TGTGCCAGCAGCTCCAACCCCAGAGGGACCTACGAGCAGTGCTTC
TRBV10-1	.	.	TRBJ2-3	CASSRTVTDTKYF	TGCGCCAGCAGTCGGACAGTCACAGATACGAAGTATTTT
TRBV6-5	.	TRBD1	TRBJ1-5	CASSQQGNQPQHF	TGTGCCAGTAGTCAACAGGGGAATCAGCCCCAGCATTTT
TRBV5-6	few	TRBD1	TRBJ2-2	CASIKTGANTGELFF	TGTGCCAGCATTAAGACAGGGGCGAACACCGGGGAGCTGTTTTTT
TRBV5-6	.	TRBD2	TRBJ2-2	CASGSRELAEYTGELFF	TGTGCCAGCGGCTCGCGAGAACTAGCGGAGTACACCGGGGAGCTGTTTTTT
TRBV5-1	.	.	TRBJ2-1	CASSSAAGTANEQFF	TGCGCCAGCAGCTCAGCCGCCGGGACCGCAAATGAGCAGTTCTTC
TRBV18	few	TRBD2	TRBJ2-1	CASSRGLAGVSEQFF	TGTGCCAGCTCACGAGGACTAGCGGGAGTGAGTGAGCAGTTCTTC
TRBV5-8	.	TRBD1	TRBJ2-3	CSSSFLTGVDTQYF	TGTTCCAGCAGCTTTCTGACAGGGGTAGATACGCAGTATTTT
TRBV12-3/TRBV12-4	.	.	TRBJ2-1	CASSRSTSMRSNEQFF	TGTGCCAGCAGCCGCAGTACTAGCATGAGATCGAATGAGCAGTTCTTC
TRBV28	.	.	TRBJ1-4	CGSSTRTPNEKLFF	TGTGGCAGCTCTACCAGAACCCCTAATGAAAAACTGTTTTTT
TRBV6-2/TRBV6-3	.	TRBD1	TRBJ1-1	CASVDRGTISEALF	TGTGCCAGCGTGGACAGGGGGACGATTTCTGAAGCTTTATTT